Listed here are 5 T cell receptor beta chains from one sample, sequenced in a study of blood T cell repertoires in COVID-19 (dated by TCRdb to about 2020). The protocol used for the library was the immunoSEQ multiplex PCR assay. The table comes from immuneACCESS by way of TCRdb, which keeps in-frame sequences with V and J called. Part of the clones is missing from these tables; in studies checked, under half for an unresolved V gene and the rest for unknown reasons. The sample data list fewer than 40,000 clones, and about 82% of these were observed just once. The ten largest clones add up to around 14% of the sample. Sequencing input: peripheral blood. These TCRs come from a human donor in a cohort sampled during active COVID-19.

This rearrangement joins TRBV6-5 to TRBJ2-1, with 11 bases aligning to TRBD2. Germline lookup yields CDR1 MNHEY and CDR2 SVGAGI. Trimming took 3 bases from V and 6 from J; bases not matched to a gene: 7. There are 16 residues in the CDR3. DNA for the CDR3: TGTGCCAGCAGTTATGTACATAGCGGGGGGGCCAATGAGCAGTTCTTC. Amino acids: CASSYVHSGGANEQFF.

V gene TRBV6-7 combines with J gene TRBJ2-1, with 13 bases identical to TRBD2. Being an ORF, TRBV6-7 has a function that is uncertain. With V trimmed by 2 bases and J by 7 bases, 11 bases remained unmatched. This CDR3 is 18 amino acids long. CDR3: CASSYGTSGVVRPNEQFF. The DNA for the CDR3 is TGTGCCAGCAGTTACGGGACTAGCGGGGTCGTCAGACCAAATGAGCAGTTCTTC.

The rearrangement uses TRBV29-1 and TRBJ1-1; no clear D gene. V lost 7 bases, J lost 2 bases, and 14 bases lay in between. Germline loops: CDR1 SQVTM, CDR2 ANQGSEA. The CDR3 is made up of 13 amino acids. CDR3 DNA: TGCAGCGGGGCGCGGACTCAAAACACTGAAGCTTTCTTT. It yields the protein CSGARTQNTEAFF.

The V gene is TRBV19, the J gene TRBJ1-6, with 9 bases that match TRBD1. The CDR3 is made up of 13 amino acids. J lost 8 bases, V lost 8 bases, and 4 bases had no gene match. Germline V gene data show CDR1 as LNHDA and CDR2 as SQIVND (reference sequence). The DNA for the CDR3 is TGTGCCAGTTCCGACAGGGGGTATTCACCCCTCCACTTT. It translates to CASSDRGYSPLHF. Full variable domain (outside the CDR3, taken from reference TRBV19 and TRBJ1-6): DGGITQSPKYLFRKEGQNVTLSCEQNLNHDAMYWYRQDPGQGLRLIYYSQIVNDFQKGDIAEGYSVSREKKESFPLTVTSAQKNPTAFYLCASSDRGYSPLHFGNGTRLTVT.

The chain couples TRBV5-1 to TRBJ1-5; D unresolved. Germline V gene data show CDR1 as SGHRS and CDR2 as YFSETQ. This CDR3 is built from 14 residues. Trimming cost V 0 bases and J 3 bases, with 7 bases left between them. CDR3 sequence (DNA): TGCGCCAGCAGCTTGGGCGGGTTCAATCAGCCCCAGCATTTT. Translated, it gives CASSLGGFNQPQHF. The variable domain in full, completed from reference TRBV5-1 and TRBJ1-5, reads KAGVTQTPRYLIKTRGQQVTLSCSPISGHRSVSWYQQTPGQGLQFLFEYFSETQRNKGNFPGRFSGRQFSNSRSEMNVSTLELGDSALYLCASSLGGFNQPQHFGDGTRLSIL.